The rows below give T cell receptor beta chains drawn from one sample of a study of blood T cell repertoires in COVID-19. Some clones are missing from TCRdb's copy, which holds only in-frame ones; the method was immunoSEQ multiplex PCR. In the table there are some 400,000 clones, 70% to 90% of which are singletons. Input material: peripheral blood. The receptors here all came from a young woman with COVID-19, enrolled during active disease. Each CDR3 is given with its conserved first and last residue. Fields, in order: V gene, J gene, D gene, CDR3 length, clone size, CDR3 DNA, CDR3 protein. The D gene is left open where the match is weak. Size is omitted from some rows. Given values are once, few, many or a class for expanded clones.

TRBV12-3/TRBV12-4	TRBJ1-1	TRBD1	13	.	TGTGCCAGCAGTGCTGACAGGGGGGCTGAAGCTTTCTTT	CASSADRGAEAFF
TRBV7-9	TRBJ1-2	.	14	.	TGTGCCAGCAGCTTAGAAGGAGGGGTGAGTGGCTACACCTTC	CASSLEGGVSGYTF
TRBV15	TRBJ2-7	.	14	.	TGTGCCACCACAAAGACAGGTACGACCTACGAGCAGTACTTC	CATTKTGTTYEQYF
TRBV5-4	TRBJ1-2	TRBD1	15	few	TGTGCCAGCACCTTGACAGGGGTTCCTAACTATGGCTACACCTTC	CASTLTGVPNYGYTF
TRBV18	TRBJ2-5	TRBD2	16	.	TGTGCCAGCTCATCCCGGACTAGCGGACCCCAAGAGACCCAGTACTTC	CASSSRTSGPQETQYF
TRBV4-1	TRBJ2-7	.	13	.	TGCGCCAGCAGCCCGGGACTCCCCTACGAGCAGTACTTC	CASSPGLPYEQYF
TRBV28	TRBJ1-5	TRBD1	16	.	TGTGCCAGCACTCTCAGGGACAGGGGGATGCATCAGCCCCAGCATTTT	CASTLRDRGMHQPQHF
TRBV7-3	TRBJ2-1	.	14	.	TGTGCCAGCAGCTTAACGAGTTCCGGGAATGAGCAGTTCTTC	CASSLTSSGNEQFF
TRBV5-4	TRBJ2-3	.	15	.	TGTGCCAGCAGCTCCCCGGGACTGTCAACAGATACGCAGTATTTT	CASSSPGLSTDTQYF
TRBV10-2	TRBJ1-2	.	15	.	TGCGCCAGCAGTGATACGGGGAAAGCGAACTATGGCTACACCTTC	CASSDTGKANYGYTF
TRBV16	TRBJ2-1	.	13	.	TGTGCCAGCAGCCAAATTCGGGACAATGAGCAGTTCTTC	CASSQIRDNEQFF
TRBV5-1	TRBJ1-6	.	13	.	TGCGCCAGCAGTGACGGGAACGATTCACCCCTCCACTTT	CASSDGNDSPLHF
TRBV5-1	TRBJ1-6	.	16	.	TGCGCCAGCAGCTTGGGTGCAGGGAATCGTAATTCACCCCTCCACTTT	CASSLGAGNRNSPLHF
TRBV6-5	TRBJ2-7	.	15	.	TGTGCCAGCAGTTACGACAGAGAGGTCCCCTACGAGCAGTACTTC	CASSYDREVPYEQYF
TRBV10-1	TRBJ1-4	.	15	.	TGCGCCAGCAGTGAGTCGAGAGGGTGGAATGAAAAACTGTTTTTT	CASSESRGWNEKLFF
TRBV5-1	TRBJ2-7	TRBD1	14	.	TGCGCCAGCAGCTGGGGACAGGAAGCCGGCGAGCAGTACTTC	CASSWGQEAGEQYF
TRBV10-3	TRBJ2-3	TRBD2	15	.	TGTGCCATCAGTCCCGCTAGCGGGAACACAGATACGCAGTATTTT	CAISPASGNTDTQYF